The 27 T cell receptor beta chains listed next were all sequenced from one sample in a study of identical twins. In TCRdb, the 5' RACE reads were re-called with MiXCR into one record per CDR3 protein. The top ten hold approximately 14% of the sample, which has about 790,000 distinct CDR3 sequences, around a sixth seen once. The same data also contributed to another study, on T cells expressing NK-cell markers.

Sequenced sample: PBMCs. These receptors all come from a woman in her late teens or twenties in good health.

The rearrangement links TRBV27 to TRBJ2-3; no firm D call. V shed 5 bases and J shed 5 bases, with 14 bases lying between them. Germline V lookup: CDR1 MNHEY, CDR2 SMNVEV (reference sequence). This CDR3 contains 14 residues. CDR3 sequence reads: CASSPKDGRDTQYF. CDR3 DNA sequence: TGTGCCAGCAGTCCCAAGGATGGCCGAGATACGCAGTATTTT.

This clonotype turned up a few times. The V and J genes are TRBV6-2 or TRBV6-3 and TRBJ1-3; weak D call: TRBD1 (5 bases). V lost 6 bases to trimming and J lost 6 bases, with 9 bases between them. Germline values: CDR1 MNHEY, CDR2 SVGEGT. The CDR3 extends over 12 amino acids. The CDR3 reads CASSKQENTIYF. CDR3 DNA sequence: TGTGCCAGCAGCAAACAGGAAAACACCATATATTTT.

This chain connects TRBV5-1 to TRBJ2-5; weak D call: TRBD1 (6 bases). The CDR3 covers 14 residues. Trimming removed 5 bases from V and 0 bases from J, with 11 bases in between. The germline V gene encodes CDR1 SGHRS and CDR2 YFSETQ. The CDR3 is CASRNQGYQETQYF. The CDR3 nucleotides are TGCGCCAGCAGAAACCAGGGGTACCAAGAGACCCAGTACTTC.

In DNA form, the CDR3 reads TGTGCCAGCAGCATACGGGACAGGACGATTGAGGTGAACACTGAAGCTTTCTTT. Its translation: CASSIRDRTIEVNTEAFF. This chain uses TRBV21-1 with TRBJ1-1; the D call in the table, TRBD1, was not verified against the DNA. TRBV21-1 is tagged as a pseudogene. This CDR3 spans 18 amino acids.

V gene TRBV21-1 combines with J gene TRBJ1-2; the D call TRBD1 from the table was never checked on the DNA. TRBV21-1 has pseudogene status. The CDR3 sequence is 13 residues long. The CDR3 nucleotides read TGTGCCAGAACAGGGATAGTCGAATATGGCTACACCTTC. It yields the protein CARTGIVEYGYTF.

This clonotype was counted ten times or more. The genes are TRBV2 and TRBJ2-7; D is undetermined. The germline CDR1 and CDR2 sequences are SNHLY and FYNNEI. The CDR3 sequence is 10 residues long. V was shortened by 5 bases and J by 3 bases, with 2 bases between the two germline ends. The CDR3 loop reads CASSRYEQYF. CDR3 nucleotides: TGTGCCAGCAGTCGCTACGAGCAGTACTTC. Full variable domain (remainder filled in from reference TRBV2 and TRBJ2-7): EPEVTQTPSHQVTQMGQEVILRCVPISNHLYFYWYRQILGQKVEFLVSFYNNEISEKSEIFDDQFSVERPDGSNFTLKIRSTKLEDSAMYFCASSRYEQYFGPGTRLTVT.

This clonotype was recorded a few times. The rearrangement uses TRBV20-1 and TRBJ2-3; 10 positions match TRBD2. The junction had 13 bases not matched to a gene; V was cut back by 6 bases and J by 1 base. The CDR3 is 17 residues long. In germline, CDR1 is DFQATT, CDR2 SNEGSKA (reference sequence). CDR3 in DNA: TGCAGTGCCTCGATGGTAGCGGGGGGCCGGGGCACAGATACGCAGTATTTT. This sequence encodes CSASMVAGGRGTDTQYF.

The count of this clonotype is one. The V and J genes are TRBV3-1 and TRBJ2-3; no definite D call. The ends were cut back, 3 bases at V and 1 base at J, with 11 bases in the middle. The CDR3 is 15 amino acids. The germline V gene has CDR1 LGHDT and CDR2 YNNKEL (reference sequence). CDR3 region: CASSQYVGGTDTQYF. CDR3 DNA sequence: TGTGCCAGCAGCCAGTATGTTGGGGGCACAGATACGCAGTATTTT.

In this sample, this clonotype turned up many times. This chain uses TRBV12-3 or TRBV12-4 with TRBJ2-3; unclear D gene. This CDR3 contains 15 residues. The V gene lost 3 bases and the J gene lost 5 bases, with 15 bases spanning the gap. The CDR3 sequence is CASSLVPPPVDTQYF. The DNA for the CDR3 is TGTGCCAGCAGTTTGGTACCTCCTCCAGTAGATACGCAGTATTTT.

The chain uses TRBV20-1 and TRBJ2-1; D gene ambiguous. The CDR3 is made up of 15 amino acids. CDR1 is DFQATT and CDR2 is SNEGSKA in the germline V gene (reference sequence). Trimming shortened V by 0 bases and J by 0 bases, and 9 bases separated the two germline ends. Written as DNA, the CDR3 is TGCAGTGCTAGAGAAGGAAGGGACTCCTACAATGAGCAGTTCTTC. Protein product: CSAREGRDSYNEQFF.

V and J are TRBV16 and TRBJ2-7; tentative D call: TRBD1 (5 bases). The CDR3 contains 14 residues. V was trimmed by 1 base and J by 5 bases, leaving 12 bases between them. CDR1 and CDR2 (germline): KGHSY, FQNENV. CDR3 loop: CASSQWGWGDEQYF. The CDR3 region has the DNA TGTGCCAGCAGCCAATGGGGTTGGGGCGACGAGCAGTACTTC.

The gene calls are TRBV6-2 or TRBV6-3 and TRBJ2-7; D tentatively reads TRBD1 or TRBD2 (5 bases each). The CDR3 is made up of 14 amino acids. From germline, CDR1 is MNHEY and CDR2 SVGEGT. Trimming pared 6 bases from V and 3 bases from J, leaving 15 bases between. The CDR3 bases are TGTGCCAGCAGACCCGGGACGAAGCGCTACGAGCAGTACTTC. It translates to CASRPGTKRYEQYF.

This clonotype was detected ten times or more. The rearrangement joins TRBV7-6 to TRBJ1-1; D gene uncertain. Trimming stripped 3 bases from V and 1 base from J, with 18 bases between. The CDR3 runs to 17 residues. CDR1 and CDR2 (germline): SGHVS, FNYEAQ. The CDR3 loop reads CASSFSAGMNKNTEAFF. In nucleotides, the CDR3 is TGTGCCAGCAGCTTCTCTGCAGGTATGAATAAGAACACTGAAGCTTTCTTT.

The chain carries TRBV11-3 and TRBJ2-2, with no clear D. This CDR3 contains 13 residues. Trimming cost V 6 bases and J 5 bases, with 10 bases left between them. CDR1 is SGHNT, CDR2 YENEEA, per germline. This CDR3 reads CASRFQATGELFF. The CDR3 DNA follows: TGTGCCAGCAGGTTTCAGGCTACCGGGGAGCTGTTTTTT.

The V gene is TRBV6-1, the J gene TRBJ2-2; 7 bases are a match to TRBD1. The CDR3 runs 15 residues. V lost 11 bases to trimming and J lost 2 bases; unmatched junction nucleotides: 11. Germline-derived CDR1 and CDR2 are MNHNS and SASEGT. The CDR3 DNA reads TGTGCCTGCAAAAGGGACAGTTCAAACACCGGGGAGCTGTTTTTT. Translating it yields CACKRDSSNTGELFF.

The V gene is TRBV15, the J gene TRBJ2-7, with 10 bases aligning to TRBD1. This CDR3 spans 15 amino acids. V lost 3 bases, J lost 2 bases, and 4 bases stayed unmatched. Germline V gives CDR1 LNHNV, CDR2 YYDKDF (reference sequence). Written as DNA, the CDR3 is TGTGCCACCAGCAGTCGGGGACAGGGGACCTACGAGCAGTACTTC. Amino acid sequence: CATSSRGQGTYEQYF.

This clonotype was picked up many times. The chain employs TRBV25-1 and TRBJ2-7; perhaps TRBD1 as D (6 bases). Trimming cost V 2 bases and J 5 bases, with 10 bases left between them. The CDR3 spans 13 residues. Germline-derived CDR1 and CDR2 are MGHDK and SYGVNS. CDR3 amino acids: CASSERGTNEQYF. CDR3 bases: TGTGCCAGCAGTGAAAGAGGGACAAACGAGCAGTACTTC.

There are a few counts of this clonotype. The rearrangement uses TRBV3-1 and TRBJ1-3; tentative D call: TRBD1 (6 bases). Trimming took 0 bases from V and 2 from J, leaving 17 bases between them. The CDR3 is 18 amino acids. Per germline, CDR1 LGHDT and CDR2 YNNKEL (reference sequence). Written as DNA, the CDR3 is TGTGCCAGCAGCCAAGACTGTCTGACAGGAGCGCCTGGAAACACCATATATTTT. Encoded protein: CASSQDCLTGAPGNTIYF. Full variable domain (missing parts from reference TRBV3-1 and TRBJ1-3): DTAVSQTPKYLVTQMGNDKSIKCEQNLGHDTMYWYKQDSKKFLKIMFSYNNKELIINETVPNRFSPKSPDKAHLNLHINSLELGDSAVYFCASSQDCLTGAPGNTIYFGEGSWLTVV.

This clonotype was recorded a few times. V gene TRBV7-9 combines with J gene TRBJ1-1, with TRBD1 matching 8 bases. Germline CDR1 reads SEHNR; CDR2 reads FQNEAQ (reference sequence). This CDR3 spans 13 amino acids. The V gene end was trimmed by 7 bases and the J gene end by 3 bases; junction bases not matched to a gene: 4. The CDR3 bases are TGTGCCAGCACCTCGGACAGGGACACTGAAGCTTTCTTT. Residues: CASTSDRDTEAFF.

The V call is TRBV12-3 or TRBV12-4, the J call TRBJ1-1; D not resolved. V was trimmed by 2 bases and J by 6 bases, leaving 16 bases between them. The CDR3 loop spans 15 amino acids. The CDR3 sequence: CASSLTLSQSAEAFF. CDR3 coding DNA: TGTGCCAGCAGTTTAACCCTGTCGCAAAGTGCTGAAGCTTTCTTT.

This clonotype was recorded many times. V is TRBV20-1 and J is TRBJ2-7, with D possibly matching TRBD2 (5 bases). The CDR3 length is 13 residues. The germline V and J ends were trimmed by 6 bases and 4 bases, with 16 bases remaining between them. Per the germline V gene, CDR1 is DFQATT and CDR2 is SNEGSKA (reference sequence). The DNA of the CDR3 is TGCAGTGCCCCCGGGATCTCAACTTACGAGCAGTACTTC. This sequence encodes CSAPGISTYEQYF.

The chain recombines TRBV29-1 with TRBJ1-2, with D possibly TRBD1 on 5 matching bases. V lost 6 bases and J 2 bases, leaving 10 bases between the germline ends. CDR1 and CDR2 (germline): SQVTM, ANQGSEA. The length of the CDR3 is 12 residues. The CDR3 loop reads CSVPGPNYGYTF. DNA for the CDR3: TGCAGCGTCCCAGGGCCAAACTATGGCTACACCTTC.

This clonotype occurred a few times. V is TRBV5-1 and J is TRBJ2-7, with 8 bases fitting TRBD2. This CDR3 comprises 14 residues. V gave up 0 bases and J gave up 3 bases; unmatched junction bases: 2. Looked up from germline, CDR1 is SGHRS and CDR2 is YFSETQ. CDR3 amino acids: CASSLGTSNYEQYF. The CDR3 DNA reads TGCGCCAGCAGCTTGGGGACTAGCAACTACGAGCAGTACTTC.

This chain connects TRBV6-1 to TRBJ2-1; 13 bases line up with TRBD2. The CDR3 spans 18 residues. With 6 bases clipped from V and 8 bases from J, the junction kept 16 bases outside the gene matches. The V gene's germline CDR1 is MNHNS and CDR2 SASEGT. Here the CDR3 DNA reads TGTGCCAGCAGCCGACTAGCGGGAGGTTCACTCCTAAGGGATGAGCAGTTCTTC. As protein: CASSRLAGGSLLRDEQFF.

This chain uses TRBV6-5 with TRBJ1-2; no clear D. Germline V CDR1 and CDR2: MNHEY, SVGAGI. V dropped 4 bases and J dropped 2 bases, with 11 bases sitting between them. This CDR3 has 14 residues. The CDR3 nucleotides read TGTGCCAGCAGTTTTAGGGCTTCGAACTATGGCTACACCTTC. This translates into CASSFRASNYGYTF.

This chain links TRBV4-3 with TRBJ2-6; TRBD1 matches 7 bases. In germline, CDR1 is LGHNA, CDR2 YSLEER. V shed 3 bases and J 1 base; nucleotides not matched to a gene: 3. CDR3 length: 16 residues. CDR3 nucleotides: TGCGCCAGCAGCCACGAGACAGGGTCTGGGGCCAACGTCCTGACTTTC. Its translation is CASSHETGSGANVLTF.

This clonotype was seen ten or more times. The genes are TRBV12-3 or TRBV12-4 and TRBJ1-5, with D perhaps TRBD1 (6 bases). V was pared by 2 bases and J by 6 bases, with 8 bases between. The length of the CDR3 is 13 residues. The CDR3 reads CASSLKGGQPQHF. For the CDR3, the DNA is TGTGCCAGCAGTTTAAAAGGGGGTCAGCCCCAGCATTTT.